Below, 10 T cell receptor beta chains from the same sample are listed, as sequenced in a study of T cells after yellow fever vaccination. TCRdb fed the 5' RACE reads into MiXCR, producing one record per CDR3 protein. In the table there are 25,000 to 30,000 distinct CDR3 sequences, more than 5% of which are singletons. The sequencing here drew on CD8+ T cells sorted from PBMCs, taken 10 days after the yellow fever booster vaccination. The receptors here all came from a man aged 25-45 years who received the YFV17D yellow fever vaccine.

This clonotype was detected ten times or more. V is TRBV23-1 and J is TRBJ2-5, with a possible D match to TRBD1 (6 bases). TRBV23-1 counts as an open reading frame of uncertain function. V was clipped by 1 base and J by 3 bases, with 9 bases between them. The CDR3 has 14 amino acids. Here the CDR3 reads CASSQFQGKETQYF. As DNA, the CDR3 is TGCGCCAGCAGTCAATTCCAGGGGAAAGAGACCCAGTACTTC.

There are many counts of this clonotype. This chain links TRBV7-2 with TRBJ1-6; 10 bases fit TRBD1. The CDR3 spans 14 residues. With 5 bases clipped from V and 10 bases from J, the junction kept 5 bases outside the gene matches. Germline CDR1 SGHTA, CDR2 FQGNSA. The CDR3 DNA reads as TGTGCCAGCAGCGGCACGGGACAGGGGTCACCCCTCCACTTT. The encoded protein is CASSGTGQGSPLHF. Full variable domain (outside the CDR3, taken from reference TRBV7-2 and TRBJ1-6): GAGVSQSPSNKVTEKGKDVELRCDPISGHTALYWYRQSLGQGLEFLIYFQGNSAPDKSGLPSDRFSAERTGGSVSTLTIQRTQQEDSAVYLCASSGTGQGSPLHFGNGTRLTVT.

This clonotype showed up many times. The V gene is TRBV2, the J gene TRBJ2-4; tentative D call: TRBD2 (6 bases). Germline assignment: CDR1 SNHLY and CDR2 FYNNEI. This CDR3 is built from 17 residues. Trimming shortened V by 8 bases and J by 3 bases, and 23 bases separated the two germline ends. CDR3 in amino acids: CASRLQMGRGDKNIQYF. The CDR3 DNA reads as TGTGCCAGCCGACTGCAGATGGGGCGGGGAGACAAAAACATTCAGTACTTC.

This clonotype was observed many times. V is TRBV5-5 and J is TRBJ2-7, with 11 positions matching TRBD1. Germline values: CDR1 SGHKS, CDR2 YYEKEE (reference sequence). The CDR3 totals 14 residues. The ends lost 4 bases at V and 7 bases at J; junction bases unmatched: 7. The CDR3 loop is CASSTGQGAREQYF. The CDR3 nucleotides are TGTGCCAGCAGCACCGGACAGGGGGCGCGAGAGCAGTACTTC.

This clonotype was observed at least ten times. The chain recombines TRBV20-1 with TRBJ2-5; 14 nucleotides align to TRBD2. CDR1 is DFQATT and CDR2 is SNEGSKA in the germline V gene (reference sequence). The junction had 13 bases not matched to a gene; V was cut back by 2 bases and J by 5 bases. This CDR3 spans 18 amino acids. The CDR3 coding sequence is TGCAGTGCTAGACCCTATAGAGGGACTAGCGGGAGAGCGGAGACCCAGTACTTC. Its protein is CSARPYRGTSGRAETQYF.

This clonotype was detected ten times or more. The rearrangement links TRBV6-5 to TRBJ1-6; unclear D gene. CDR1 and CDR2 (germline): MNHEY, SVGAGI. The CDR3 has 16 amino acids. V was shortened by 0 bases and J by 7 bases, with 13 bases between the two germline ends. CDR3 in amino acids: CASSYSFEAGNSPLHF. The DNA of the CDR3 is TGTGCCAGCAGTTACTCGTTCGAGGCAGGAAATTCACCCCTCCACTTT.

Ten or more counts support this clonotype. The chain combines TRBV4-2 with TRBJ2-1; D gene uncertain. Trimming took off 0 bases at V and 2 bases at J, with 11 bases between the two ends. Germline assignment: CDR1 LGHNA and CDR2 YNFKEQ. This CDR3 region has 16 residues. The DNA of the CDR3 is TGTGCCAGCAGCCAAGACGGTTCCCAAACCTACAATGAGCAGTTCTTC. It yields the protein CASSQDGSQTYNEQFF.

This clonotype showed up many times. The V gene is TRBV19, the J gene TRBJ2-1, with D perhaps TRBD2 (5 bases). Germline V gives CDR1 LNHDA, CDR2 SQIVND (reference sequence). The CDR3 contains 13 residues. The germline V and J ends were trimmed by 4 bases and 5 bases, with 9 bases remaining between them. CDR3 sequence: CASSRPADNEQFF. CDR3 sequence (DNA): TGTGCCAGTAGTAGGCCAGCGGACAATGAGCAGTTCTTC.

In its sample, this clonotype was seen many times. The genes are TRBV2 and TRBJ2-3; D is perhaps TRBD2 (6 bases). Germline V gives CDR1 SNHLY, CDR2 FYNNEI. V was cut by 2 bases and J by 6 bases, with 12 bases left in between. The CDR3 runs to 14 residues. CDR3 sequence (DNA): TGTGCCAGCAGTGAATACGGGGGATGGGATACGCAGTATTTT. Translation: CASSEYGGWDTQYF.

This clonotype was observed at least ten times. The chain couples TRBV7-8 to TRBJ2-1, with D possibly TRBD2 on 7 matching bases. Trimming pared 5 bases from V and 9 bases from J, leaving 23 bases between. This CDR3 is built from 16 residues. Germline V gene sequence: CDR1 SGHVS, CDR2 FQNEAQ. The CDR3 coding sequence is TGTGCCAGCAGCCCCCCCGGGGGGCGGGGTCAATCTGAGCAGTTCTTC. It is translated as CASSPPGGRGQSEQFF.